The sequence of this T cell receptor beta chain was determined in a study of blood T cells in healthy people across ages. Whole-study findings and limits: It was the long-lived donors that had more naive CD4+ cells and higher diversity than aged donors.

PCR was performed a second time for about 6 to 11 cycles using a sample-barcoded 5' primer and a J-beta primer mix. Each TCR beta cDNA got a 12-nucleotide random molecular identifier. TCRdb used MiXCR to reprocess the 5' RACE reads, holding one entry per CDR3 protein. The table has about 650,000 distinct CDR3 sequences, approximately 29% seen once. Total RNA extracted from each sample amounted to at least 5.5 micrograms. V dropped 6 bases and J dropped 3 bases, with 10 bases sitting between them. This CDR3 is 12 amino acids long. Germline lookup yields CDR1 SGHRS and CDR2 YFSETQ. Ten or more counts support this clonotype. Its antigen is not identified.

The sequence came from a woman aged 80 or older in good health. The source material was blood. The chain has TRBV5-1 and TRBJ2-7; D not resolved. CDR3: CASIGTDYEQYF. The CDR3 region has the DNA TGCGCCAGCATCGGAACGGACTACGAGCAGTACTTC.